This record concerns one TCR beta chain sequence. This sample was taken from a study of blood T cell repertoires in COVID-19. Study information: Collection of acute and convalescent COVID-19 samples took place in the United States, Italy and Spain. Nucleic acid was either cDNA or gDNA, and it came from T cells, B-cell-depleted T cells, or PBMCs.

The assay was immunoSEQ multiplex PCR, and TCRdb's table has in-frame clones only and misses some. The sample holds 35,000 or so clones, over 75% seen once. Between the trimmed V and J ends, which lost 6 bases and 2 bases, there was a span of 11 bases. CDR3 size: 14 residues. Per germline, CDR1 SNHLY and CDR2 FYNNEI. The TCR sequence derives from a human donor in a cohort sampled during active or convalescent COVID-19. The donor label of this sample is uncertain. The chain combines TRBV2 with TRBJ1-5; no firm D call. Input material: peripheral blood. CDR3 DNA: TGTGCCAGCAGCACTAGGACGGGCAATCAGCCCCAGCATTTT. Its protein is CASSTRTGNQPQHF.